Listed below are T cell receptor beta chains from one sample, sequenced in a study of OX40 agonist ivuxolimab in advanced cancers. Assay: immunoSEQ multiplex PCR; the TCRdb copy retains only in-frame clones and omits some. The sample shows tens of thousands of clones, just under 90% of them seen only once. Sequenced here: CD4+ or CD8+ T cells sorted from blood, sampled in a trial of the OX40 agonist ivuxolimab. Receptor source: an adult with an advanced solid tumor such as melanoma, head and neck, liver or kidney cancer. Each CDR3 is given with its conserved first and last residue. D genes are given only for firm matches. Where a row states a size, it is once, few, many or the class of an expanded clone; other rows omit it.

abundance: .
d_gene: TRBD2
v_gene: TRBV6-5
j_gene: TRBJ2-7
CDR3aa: CASSRLAAQPYEQYF
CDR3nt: TGTGCCAGCAGTAGACTAGCGGCACAACCCTACGAGCAGTACTTC

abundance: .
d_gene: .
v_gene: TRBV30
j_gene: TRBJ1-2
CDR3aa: CAWCSRREWVYGYTF
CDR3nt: TGTGCCTGGTGTTCGAGGAGGGAGTGGGTCTATGGCTACACCTTC

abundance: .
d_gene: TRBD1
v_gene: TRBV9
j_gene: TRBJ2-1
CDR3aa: CASSVATLGTGDDEQFF
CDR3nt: TGTGCCAGCAGCGTAGCTACATTGGGGACAGGGGACGATGAGCAGTTCTTC

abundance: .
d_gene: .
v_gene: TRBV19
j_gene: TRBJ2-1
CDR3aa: CASSRRGNSGLNNEQFF
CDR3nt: TGTGCCAGTAGTAGAAGGGGGAATAGCGGGCTGAACAATGAGCAGTTCTTC

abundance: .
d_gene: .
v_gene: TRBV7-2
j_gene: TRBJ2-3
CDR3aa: CASSPGEVVTQYF
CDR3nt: TGTGCCAGCAGCCCTGGGGAGGTGGTTACGCAGTATTTT

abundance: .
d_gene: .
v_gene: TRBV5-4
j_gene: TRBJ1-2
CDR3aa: CASSSPGQRANYGYTF
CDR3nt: TGTGCCAGCAGCTCGCCGGGGCAAAGAGCTAACTATGGCTACACCTTC

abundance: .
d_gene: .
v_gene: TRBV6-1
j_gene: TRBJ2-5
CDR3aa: CASSEAAGALQETQYF
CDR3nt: TGTGCCAGCAGTGAAGCGGCGGGGGCCCTACAAGAGACCCAGTACTTC

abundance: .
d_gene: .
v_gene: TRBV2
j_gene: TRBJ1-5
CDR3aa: CASSTVVGNQPQHF
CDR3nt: TGTGCCAGCAGCACCGTGGTAGGCAATCAGCCCCAGCATTTT

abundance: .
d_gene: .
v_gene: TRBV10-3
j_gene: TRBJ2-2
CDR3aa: CAIRASGGPGELFF
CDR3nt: TGTGCCATCAGGGCTTCGGGGGGCCCCGGGGAGCTGTTTTTT

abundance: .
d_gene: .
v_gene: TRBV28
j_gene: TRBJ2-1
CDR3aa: CASSVPHPINNEQFF
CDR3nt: TGTGCCAGCAGTGTCCCCCATCCTATAAACAATGAGCAGTTCTTC

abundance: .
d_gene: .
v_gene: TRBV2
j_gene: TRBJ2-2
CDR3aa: CASSEALQGGAGELFF
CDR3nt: TGTGCCAGCAGTGAAGCACTACAGGGGGGGGCCGGGGAGCTGTTTTTT

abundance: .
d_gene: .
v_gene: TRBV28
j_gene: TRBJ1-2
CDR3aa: CASSFGWQARSGYTF
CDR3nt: TGTGCCAGCAGTTTCGGTTGGCAGGCTCGTAGTGGCTACACCTTC

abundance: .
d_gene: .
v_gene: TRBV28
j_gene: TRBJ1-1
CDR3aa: CASSLTSTEAFF
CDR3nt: TGTGCCAGCAGTTTGACGTCCACTGAAGCTTTCTTT

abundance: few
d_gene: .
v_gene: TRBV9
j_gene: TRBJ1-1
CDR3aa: CASSVGGVGEAFF
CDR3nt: TGTGCCAGCAGCGTAGGAGGGGTCGGTGAAGCTTTCTTT

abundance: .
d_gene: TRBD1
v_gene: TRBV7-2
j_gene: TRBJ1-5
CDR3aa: CASSWDRGISRQHF
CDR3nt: TGTGCCAGCAGCTGGGACAGGGGAATTTCTCGCCAGCATTTT

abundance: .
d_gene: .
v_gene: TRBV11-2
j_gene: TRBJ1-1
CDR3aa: CASSLSRVLTEAFF
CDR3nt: TGTGCCAGCAGCTTATCCAGGGTCCTCACTGAAGCTTTCTTT

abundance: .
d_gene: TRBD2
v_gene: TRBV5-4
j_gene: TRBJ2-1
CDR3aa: CASSSLAGGNNEQFF
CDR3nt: TGTGCCAGCAGTTCACTAGCGGGAGGGAACAATGAGCAGTTCTTC

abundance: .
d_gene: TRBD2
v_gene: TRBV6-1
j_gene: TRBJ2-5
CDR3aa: CASSEVAGRGEETQYF
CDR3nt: TGTGCCAGCAGTGAAGTGGCGGGGCGGGGGGAAGAGACCCAGTACTTC

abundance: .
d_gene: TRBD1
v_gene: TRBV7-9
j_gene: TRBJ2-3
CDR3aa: CASSLTGITDTQYF
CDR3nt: TGTGCCAGCAGCCTGACAGGGATCACAGATACGCAGTATTTT

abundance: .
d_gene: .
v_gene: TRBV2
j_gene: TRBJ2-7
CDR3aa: CASTTSGTPLSEQYF
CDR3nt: TGTGCCAGCACCACTTCCGGGACTCCTTTGAGCGAGCAGTACTTC

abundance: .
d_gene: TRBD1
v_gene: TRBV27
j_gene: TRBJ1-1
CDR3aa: CASSPGTGLNTEAFF
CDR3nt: TGTGCCAGCAGTCCCGGGACAGGGTTGAACACTGAAGCTTTCTTT

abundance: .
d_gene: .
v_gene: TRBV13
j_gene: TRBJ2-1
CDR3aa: CASSRGRLDLNEQFF
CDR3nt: TGTGCCAGCTCACGGGGGCGGTTGGATCTCAATGAGCAGTTCTTC

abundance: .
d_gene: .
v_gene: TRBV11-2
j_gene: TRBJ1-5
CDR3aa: CASSPYPGGNNQPQHF
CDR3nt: TGTGCCAGCAGCCCTTATCCGGGGGGGAACAATCAGCCCCAGCATTTT

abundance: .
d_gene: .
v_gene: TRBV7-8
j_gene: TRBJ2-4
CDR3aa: CASSIYSVLAKNIQYF
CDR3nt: TGTGCCAGCAGCATCTACAGCGTCCTAGCCAAAAACATTCAGTACTTC

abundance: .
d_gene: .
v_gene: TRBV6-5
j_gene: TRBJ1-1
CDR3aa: CASTQTLEAFF
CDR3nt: TGTGCCAGCACTCAGACCCTTGAAGCTTTCTTT

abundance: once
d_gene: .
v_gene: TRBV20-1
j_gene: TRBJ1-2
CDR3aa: CSAEPGFGYTF
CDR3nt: TGCAGTGCGGAGCCGGGGTTTGGCTACACCTTC

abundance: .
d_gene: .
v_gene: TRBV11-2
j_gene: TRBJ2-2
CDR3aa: CASRSRTGGYGLGELFF
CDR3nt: TGTGCCAGCAGGTCCCGGACGGGGGGCTACGGGCTCGGGGAGCTGTTTTTT

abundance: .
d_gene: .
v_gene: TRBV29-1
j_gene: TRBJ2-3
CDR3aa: CSVEVPGTDTQYF
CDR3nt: TGCAGCGTTGAGGTCCCGGGCACAGATACGCAGTATTTT

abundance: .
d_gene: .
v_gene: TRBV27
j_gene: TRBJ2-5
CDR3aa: CASSLSPQEGAGETQYF
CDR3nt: TGTGCCAGCAGTTTATCCCCTCAGGAGGGGGCAGGAGAGACCCAGTACTTC

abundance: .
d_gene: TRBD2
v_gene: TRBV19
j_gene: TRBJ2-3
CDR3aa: CASRPGLAGVGVDTQYF
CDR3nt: TGTGCCAGTAGGCCGGGACTAGCGGGAGTTGGGGTAGATACGCAGTATTTT

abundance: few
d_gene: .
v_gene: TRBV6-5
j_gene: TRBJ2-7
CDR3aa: CASSYSSLGNYEQYF
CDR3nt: TGTGCCAGCAGTTACTCCTCTCTCGGAAACTACGAGCAGTACTTC

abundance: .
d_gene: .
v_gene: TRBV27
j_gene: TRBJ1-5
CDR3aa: CASSLRQPGFSQPQHF
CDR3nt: TGTGCCAGCAGTTTACGGCAGCCAGGCTTTTCTCAGCCCCAGCATTTT

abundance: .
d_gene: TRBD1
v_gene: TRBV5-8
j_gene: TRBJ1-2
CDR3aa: CASSLALTGGHGYTF
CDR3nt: TGTGCCAGCAGCTTGGCCCTGACAGGGGGCCATGGCTACACCTTC

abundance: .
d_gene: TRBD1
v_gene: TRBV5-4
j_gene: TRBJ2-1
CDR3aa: CASSWDRGTINEQFF
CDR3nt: TGTGCCAGCAGCTGGGACAGGGGCACTATTAATGAGCAGTTCTTC

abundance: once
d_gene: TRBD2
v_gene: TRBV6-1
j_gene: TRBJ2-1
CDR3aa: CASSERGGRVGAEQFF
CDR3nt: TGTGCCAGCAGTGAAAGGGGCGGGAGGGTAGGCGCTGAGCAGTTCTTC

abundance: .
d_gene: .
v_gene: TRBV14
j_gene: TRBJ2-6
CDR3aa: CASSLEDSGANVLTF
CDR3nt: TGTGCCAGCAGCCTGGAGGACTCTGGGGCCAACGTCCTGACTTTC

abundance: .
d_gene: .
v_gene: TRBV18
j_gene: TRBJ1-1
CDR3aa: CASSPKYDTEAFF
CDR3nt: TGTGCCAGCTCACCTAAGTACGACACTGAAGCTTTCTTT

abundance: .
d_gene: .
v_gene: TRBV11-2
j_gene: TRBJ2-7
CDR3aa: CASSREDYEQYF
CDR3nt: TGTGCCAGCAGCCGCGAGGACTACGAGCAGTACTTC

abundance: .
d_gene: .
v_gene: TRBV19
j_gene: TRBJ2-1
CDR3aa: CASMPSSVTYNEQFF
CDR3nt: TGTGCCAGTATGCCCTCCTCCGTAACCTACAATGAGCAGTTCTTC

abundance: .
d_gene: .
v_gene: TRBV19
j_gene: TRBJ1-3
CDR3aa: CASRSPGALNTIYF
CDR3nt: TGTGCCAGTAGAAGCCCGGGTGCCTTAAACACCATATATTTT

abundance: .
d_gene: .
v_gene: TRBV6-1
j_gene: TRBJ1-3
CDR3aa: CASSERGRNSGNTIYF
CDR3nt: TGTGCCAGCAGTGAAAGAGGACGGAACTCTGGAAACACCATATATTTT

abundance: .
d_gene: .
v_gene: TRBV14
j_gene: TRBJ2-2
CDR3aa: CASSADMGAGELFF
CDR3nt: TGTGCCAGCAGCGCCGACATGGGGGCCGGGGAGCTGTTTTTT

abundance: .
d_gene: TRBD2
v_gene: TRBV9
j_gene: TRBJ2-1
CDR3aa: CASSKSNPTSGSTHEQFF
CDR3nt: TGTGCCAGCAGTAAAAGTAACCCGACTAGCGGGAGTACGCATGAGCAGTTCTTC

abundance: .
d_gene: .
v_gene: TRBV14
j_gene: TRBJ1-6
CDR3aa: CASSLGGAYNSPLHF
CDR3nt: TGTGCCAGCAGCCTGGGGGGGGCCTATAATTCACCCCTCCACTTT

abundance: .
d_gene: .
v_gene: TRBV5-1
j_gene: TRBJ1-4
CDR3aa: CASSLGQTTSNEKLFF
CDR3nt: TGCGCCAGCAGCCTAGGACAGACGACATCTAATGAAAAACTGTTTTTT

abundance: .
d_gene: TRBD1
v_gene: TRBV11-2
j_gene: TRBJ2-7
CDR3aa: CASRKTGSHEQYF
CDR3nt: TGTGCCAGCAGAAAGACAGGGTCCCACGAGCAGTACTTC

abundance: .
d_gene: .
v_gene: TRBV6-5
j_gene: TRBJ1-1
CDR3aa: CASRGVARNTEAFF
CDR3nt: TGTGCCAGCAGAGGTGTTGCGCGGAACACTGAAGCTTTCTTT

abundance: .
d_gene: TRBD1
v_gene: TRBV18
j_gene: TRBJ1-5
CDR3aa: CASSLDRGQQPQHF
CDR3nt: TGTGCCAGCTCACTAGACAGGGGGCAACAGCCCCAGCATTTT